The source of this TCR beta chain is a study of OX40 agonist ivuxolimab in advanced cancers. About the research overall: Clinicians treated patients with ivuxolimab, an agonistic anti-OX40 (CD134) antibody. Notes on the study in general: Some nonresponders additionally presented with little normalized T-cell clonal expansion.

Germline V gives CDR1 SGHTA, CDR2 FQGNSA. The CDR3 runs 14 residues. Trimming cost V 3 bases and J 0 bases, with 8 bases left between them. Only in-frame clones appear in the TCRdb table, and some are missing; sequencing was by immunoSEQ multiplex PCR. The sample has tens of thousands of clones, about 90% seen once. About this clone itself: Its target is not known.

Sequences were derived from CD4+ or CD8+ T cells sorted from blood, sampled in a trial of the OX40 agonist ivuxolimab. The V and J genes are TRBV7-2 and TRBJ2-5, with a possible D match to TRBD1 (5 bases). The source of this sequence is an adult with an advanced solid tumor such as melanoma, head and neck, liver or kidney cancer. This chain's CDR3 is CASSFRGNQETQYF. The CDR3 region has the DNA TGTGCCAGCAGCTTTAGGGGCAACCAAGAGACCCAGTACTTC.